This TCR beta chain was sequenced during a study of T cells expressing NK-cell markers. Study observations and caveats: Dominance of the CD3+CD56-NKG2C+ fraction by these clonotypes also held in several donors.

TCRdb reprocessed the 5' RACE reads and reports one entry per CDR3 protein, with no DNA. In all, the sample yields fewer than 550,000 distinct CDR3 sequences. This CDR3 is 13 amino acids long. Germline V gives CDR1 MGHRA, CDR2 YSYEKL. To note about this clonotype: Its antigen remains unknown.

This sequence joins TRBV4-1 and TRBJ2-1; lacking DNA, the TRBD1 call made by TCRdb goes unchecked. The sample taken for sequencing was blood T cells: a sorted CD56 or NKG2C T cell subset, CD4+ or CD8+ T cells, or bulk PBMC T cells (not recorded which). The clonotype originates from a woman between 45 and 60 years old in good health. The CDR3 is CASSPLRGREQFF.